Following are 18 T cell receptor beta chains from one sample sequenced in a study of Graves' ophthalmopathy and Graves' hyperthyroidism. The study amplified TCR beta CDR3 regions using RNA transcripts. HTBI-primed RT-PCR formed the first round, and a multiplex PCR formed the second. TCRdb used MiXCR to reprocess the multiplex PCR reads, holding one entry per CDR3 protein. This table holds about 400,000 distinct CDR3 sequences, 15% to 17% found once. The source material was peripheral blood. The source is a woman aged 18-29 years with stable Graves' hyperthyroidism.

This clonotype occurred many times. The chain links TRBV11-2 to TRBJ1-3; D not resolved. Germline V gene data show CDR1 as SGHAT and CDR2 as FQNNGV. This CDR3 contains 15 residues. With 6 bases removed from V and 4 bases from J, the gap between germline ends came to 16 bases. CDR3 sequence reads: CASSNVRLGGNTIYF. CDR3 in DNA: TGTGCCAGCAGTAACGTCCGTCTGGGAGGAAACACCATATATTTT.

The V call is TRBV9, the J call TRBJ1-3; D is possibly TRBD1 (5 bases). CDR1 and CDR2 from the germline V gene are SGDLS and YYNGEE. CDR3 size: 14 residues. Trimming cost V 1 base and J 8 bases, with 13 bases left between them. CDR3 sequence: CASSVSDPRDTIYF. As DNA, the CDR3 is TGTGCCAGCAGCGTATCGGACCCCAGGGACACCATATATTTT.

This clonotype was found many times. The chain employs TRBV19 and TRBJ1-1; tentatively, D is TRBD1 (5 bases). The ends were cut back, 3 bases at V and 7 bases at J, with 12 bases in the middle. CDR1 and CDR2 from the germline V gene are LNHDA and SQIVND (reference sequence). There are 13 residues in the CDR3. The CDR3 spells CASSIRVYGEAFF. As DNA, the CDR3 is TGTGCCAGTAGTATCAGGGTTTACGGTGAAGCTTTCTTT.

This clonotype has ten or more counts. CDR3 sequence reads: CASSLFPTSPFIPNTEAFF. The CDR3 bases are TGTGCCAGCAGCTTATTCCCCACGTCCCCCTTCATCCCTAACACTGAAGCTTTCTTT. This sequence joins TRBV11-2 and TRBJ1-1, with D unresolved. V was shortened by 2 bases and J by 2 bases, with 24 bases between the two germline ends. This CDR3 has 19 amino acids. Germline-derived CDR1 and CDR2 are SGHAT and FQNNGV.

This clonotype was detected a few times. A single base separates this from a much larger clone, so it may be a read error. The chain has TRBV20-1 and TRBJ1-1; D is uncertain. Germline CDR1 is DFQATT and CDR2 is SNEGSKA (reference sequence). The CDR3 length is 13 residues. The CDR3 is CSASRVLNTEACF. CDR3 coding DNA: TGCAGTGCTAGCCGCGTCCTGAACACTGAAGCTTGCTTT.

Many counts were recorded for this clonotype. The chain employs TRBV6-2 or TRBV6-3 and TRBJ1-2; no clear D gene. The CDR3 is made up of 12 amino acids. Germline CDR1 reads MNHEY; CDR2 reads SVGEGT. Deletions cut 5 bases from V and 8 bases from J, with 12 bases between. CDR3 sequence (DNA): TGTGCCAGCAGTGGCCGGGCCAGGGGCTACACCTTC. Encoded protein: CASSGRARGYTF.

This clonotype was detected many times. This chain connects TRBV6-2 or TRBV6-3 to TRBJ2-7; 14 positions agree with TRBD2. V lost 4 bases to trimming and J lost 5 bases; unmatched junction nucleotides: 7. The CDR3 consists of 16 residues. Germline V gives CDR1 MNHEY, CDR2 SVGEGT. CDR3 sequence: CASSSTGLAGGHEQYF. The CDR3 DNA sequence: TGTGCCAGCAGTTCTACCGGACTAGCGGGGGGCCACGAGCAGTACTTC.

The V call is TRBV27, the J call TRBJ1-2; D ambiguous. The CDR3 is 14 residues long. Deletions cut 2 bases from V and 4 bases from J, with 11 bases between. The germline V gene has CDR1 MNHEY and CDR2 SMNVEV (reference sequence). CDR3 in DNA: TGTGCCAGCAGTTTAGGGAACGGATTCTATGGCTACACCTTC. The encoded protein is CASSLGNGFYGYTF.

The sample holds many counts of this clonotype. The V and J genes are TRBV6-1 and TRBJ2-5; 10 bases agree with TRBD2. CDR1 is MNHNS, CDR2 SASEGT, per germline. CDR3 length: 15 residues. Trimming cost V 7 bases and J 5 bases; bases outside gene matches: 10. DNA for the CDR3: TGTGCCAGCACCCTTAGCGGGGGGACGGAGGAGACCCAGTACTTC. As protein: CASTLSGGTEETQYF.

The chain couples TRBV5-1 to TRBJ1-2; possible D gene TRBD1, 6 bases. CDR3 length equals 12 residues. Germline V CDR1 and CDR2: SGHRS, YFSETQ. V gave up 3 bases and J gave up 9 bases, with 12 bases separating them. CDR3 sequence: CASSSDRRSYTF. The CDR3 coding sequence is TGCGCCAGCAGCTCCGACAGGCGCAGCTACACCTTC.

This clonotype was recorded at least ten times. The chain is built from TRBV6-5 and TRBJ1-6; 9 nucleotides align to TRBD1. CDR1 and CDR2 (germline): MNHEY, SVGAGI. The CDR3 has 14 amino acids. The ends lost 4 bases at V and 9 bases at J; junction bases unmatched: 4. The CDR3 protein is CASSSGTGTSPLHF. The CDR3 nucleotides read TGTGCCAGCAGTTCCGGGACAGGGACTTCACCCCTCCACTTT.

In its sample, this clonotype was seen many times. V and J are TRBV6-1 and TRBJ2-7; TRBD1 agrees at 9 bases. The V gene end was trimmed by 6 bases and the J gene end by 6 bases; junction bases not matched to a gene: 15. Germline-derived CDR1 and CDR2 are MNHNS and SASEGT. This CDR3 contains 16 residues. Here the CDR3 reads CASSLVLGTGPGEQYF. In DNA, the CDR3 is TGTGCCAGCAGCCTCGTCCTCGGGACAGGGCCGGGCGAGCAGTACTTC.

At least ten counts were recorded for this clonotype. The CDR3 protein is CASSTGSSYEQYF. The CDR3 nucleotides read TGTGCCAGCAGCACAGGGAGCTCCTACGAGCAGTACTTC. The chain is built from TRBV9 and TRBJ2-7; the D gene is possibly TRBD1 (6 bases). The CDR3 contains 13 residues. The germline V gene encodes CDR1 SGDLS and CDR2 YYNGEE. V lost 4 bases, J lost 0 bases, and 8 bases lay in between.

At least ten counts were recorded for this clonotype. The chain joins TRBV7-9 to TRBJ2-2, with D possibly being TRBD1 (6 bases). V lost 3 bases and J lost 0, with 8 bases in between. The CDR3 runs to 15 residues. In germline, CDR1 is SEHNR, CDR2 FQNEAQ (reference sequence). The CDR3 spells CASSLGHSNTGELFF. The CDR3 DNA reads TGTGCCAGCAGCTTGGGACATTCGAACACCGGGGAGCTGTTTTTT.

The chain links TRBV15 to TRBJ2-5; 11 nucleotides align to TRBD2. The trim removed 2 bases at V and 1 base at J, leaving 12 bases unmatched. Germline V lookup: CDR1 LNHNV, CDR2 YYDKDF (reference sequence). The CDR3 sequence is 19 residues long. The CDR3 region has the DNA TGTGCCACCAGCAGATTCGCTAGCGGGGGGAAGAGGGGCCAAGAGACCCAGTACTTC. Protein: CATSRFASGGKRGQETQYF.

This clonotype was seen at least ten times. V gene TRBV6-5 combines with J gene TRBJ1-1; D is uncertain. The ends were cut back, 2 bases at V and 7 bases at J, with 11 bases in the middle. This CDR3 has 13 residues. Germline V lookup: CDR1 MNHEY, CDR2 SVGAGI. The CDR3, as DNA: TGTGCCAGCAGTTACGACCCACTTTTTGAAGCTTTCTTT. Residues: CASSYDPLFEAFF.

This clonotype was observed a handful of times. The chain uses TRBV30 and TRBJ1-3; weak D call: TRBD1 (5 bases). The CDR3 has 13 amino acids. The V gene's germline CDR1 is GTSNPN and CDR2 SVGIG (reference sequence). With 2 bases removed from V and 8 bases from J, the gap between germline ends came to 13 bases. CDR3: CAWSQGSQDTIYF. DNA for the CDR3: TGTGCCTGGAGTCAGGGAAGCCAGGACACCATATATTTT.

There are many counts of this clonotype. The rearrangement links TRBV28 to TRBJ2-5; D is perhaps TRBD1 (6 bases). V was pared by 4 bases and J by 1 base, with 10 bases between. Per germline, CDR1 MDHEN and CDR2 SYDVKM. The CDR3 runs to 14 residues. CDR3 DNA: TGTGCCAGCAGTTCTAACAGGGCCCAAGAGACCCAGTACTTC. This gives the protein CASSSNRAQETQYF.